In its sample, the clone carrying this T cell receptor beta chain was seen once. Its target is not known. The source of the sample is a study of memory CD4+ T cells and cytomegalovirus serostatus. Whole-study context: Donors were healthy Belgian adults, several CMV seropositive and 24 seronegative. Study observations and caveats: CD4+ memory repertoires contained about 40% of the 164 reported CMV TCRbeta sequences.

How the authors handled the data: Out-of-frame sequences were removed, leaving about 2.2 million distinct TCRbeta sequences. Assay: immunoSEQ multiplex PCR; the TCRdb copy retains only in-frame clones and omits some. Clone size and the V and J calls come from that table; the DNA yielded D and trimming. The data contain 85,000 to 100,000 clones, 75% to 85% of them seen just once; the ten biggest clones take up around 3.6%. The sort gate was single viable CD3+CD4+CD8-CD45RO+ cells for memory CD4+ T cells. Positive selection with CD4 microbeads enriched total CD4+ T cells. Germline assignment: CDR1 SGHTA and CDR2 FQGNSA. The V end was cut by 4 bases, the J end by 3 bases, with 13 bases between. The CDR3 is 15 amino acids.

The sequencing input was memory CD4+ T cells from blood. The chain recombines TRBV7-2 with TRBJ2-1; a possible D gene is TRBD1 (6 bases). The clonotype comes from an adult in good health and CMV-seropositive. The CDR3 loop is CASSSNTGYYNEQFF. The CDR3 DNA reads as TGTGCCAGCAGCTCTAATACAGGGTACTACAATGAGCAGTTCTTC.